The 24 T cell receptor beta chains reported below all come from one sample, sequenced in a study of shared clonotypes between healthy human individuals. CD45RO-negative CD8 cells positively selected for CCR7 made up the naive population, which excluded terminally differentiated effector memory CD45RA+ cells. Clones were read by immunoSEQ multiplex PCR, and TCRdb kept only the in-frame ones, dropping some. The profile shows around 2.1 million clones, approximately 94% of them singletons. Source material: naive CD8+ T cells from PBMCs. The receptors stem from a man younger than 35 in good health. Some clones in this sample may be carry-over from other donors' samples.

The rearrangement joins TRBV4-3 to TRBJ1-1; weak D call: TRBD1 (5 bases). Germline CDR1 reads LGHNA; CDR2 reads YSLEER. The length of the CDR3 is 16 residues. Trimming cost V 0 bases and J 1 base, with 12 bases left between them. The CDR3 DNA is TGCGCCAGCAGCCAAGAGACAGAACAGGCGAACACTGAAGCTTTCTTT. Encoded protein: CASSQETEQANTEAFF.

The V call is TRBV29-1, the J call TRBJ1-2; D remains ambiguous. Germline CDR1 SQVTM, CDR2 ANQGSEA. The V end was cut by 3 bases, the J end by 5 bases, with 16 bases between. This CDR3 has 14 amino acids. The CDR3 loop is CSVEVVLTRYGYTF. Here the CDR3 DNA reads TGCAGCGTTGAGGTGGTCCTGACTAGGTATGGCTACACCTTC.

This clone was detected only once. CDR3 sequence: CASSLLREYRNEQFF. The CDR3, as DNA: TGTGCCAGCAGTTTACTCCGGGAGTACCGGAATGAGCAGTTCTTC. The chain has TRBV28 and TRBJ2-1; possibly TRBD2 for D (6 bases). There are 15 residues in the CDR3. From germline, CDR1 is MDHEN and CDR2 SYDVKM. The ends were cut back, 2 bases at V and 7 bases at J, with 15 bases in the middle.

This chain links TRBV4-1 with TRBJ2-5, with 8 bases aligning to TRBD2. The CDR3 is 16 residues long. The germline V gene has CDR1 MGHRA and CDR2 YSYEKL. J lost 3 bases, V lost 1 base, and 7 bases had no gene match. DNA for the CDR3: TGCGCCAGCAGCCAAGCCCCGACTAGCGTCGAAGAGACCCAGTACTTC. This gives the protein CASSQAPTSVEETQYF.

The chain employs TRBV11-3 and TRBJ2-1; 10 positions agree with TRBD2. Trimming cost V 5 bases and J 8 bases; bases outside gene matches: 18. CDR1 and CDR2 from the germline V gene are SGHNT and YENEEA. The CDR3 totals 18 residues. DNA for the CDR3: TGTGCCAGCAGCCACCGGCCCCCGGAAGCGGGAGGGCAGGATGAGCAGTTCTTC. Protein product: CASSHRPPEAGGQDEQFF.

The chain joins TRBV5-1 to TRBJ2-7, with 13 positions matching TRBD2. V dropped 0 bases and J dropped 6; count of bases not matched to a gene: 12. CDR3 length: 18 residues. Germline values: CDR1 SGHRS, CDR2 YFSETQ. The DNA of the CDR3 is TGCGCCAGCAGCTTGGTAACTCCCGTTGGGACTAGCGGGATCGAGCAGTACTTC. It codes for CASSLVTPVGTSGIEQYF.

The chain recombines TRBV7-9 with TRBJ2-3, with 8 bases matching TRBD2. The CDR3 spans 16 residues. V lost 2 bases and J lost 3; bases outside the gene matches: 7. The germline CDR1 and CDR2 sequences are SEHNR and FQNEAQ (reference sequence). The CDR3 here is CASSLPRGGWTDTQYF. In DNA form, the CDR3 reads TGTGCCAGCAGCTTACCTCGGGGGGGATGGACAGATACGCAGTATTTT.

This CDR3 reads CASSQVLGGSYGYTF. The CDR3 DNA reads TGCGCCAGCAGCCAAGTATTGGGGGGCTCCTATGGCTACACCTTC. The V and J genes are TRBV4-1 and TRBJ1-2; D is possibly TRBD1 (6 bases). CDR1 and CDR2 from the germline V gene are MGHRA and YSYEKL. The ends were cut back, 1 base at V and 4 bases at J, with 13 bases in the middle. There are 15 residues in the CDR3.

V is TRBV7-8 and J is TRBJ2-7; TRBD2 agrees at 7 bases. Germline V gene sequence: CDR1 SGHVS, CDR2 FQNEAQ. This CDR3 has 18 residues. Trimming removed 5 bases from V and 3 bases from J; junction bases left unmatched: 19. The CDR3 bases are TGTGCCAGCAGCCCGCACGGGGGGAGAGGGATCTCTTACTACGAGCAGTACTTC. Translating gives CASSPHGGRGISYYEQYF.

CDR3: CASSSMGGDSIYNEQFF. DNA of the CDR3: TGCGCCAGCAGCTCGATGGGCGGGGACAGTATTTACAATGAGCAGTTCTTC. The V gene is TRBV5-1, the J gene TRBJ2-1; TRBD1 might be the D (7 bases). CDR1 and CDR2 from the germline V gene are SGHRS and YFSETQ. V lost 3 bases, J lost 4 bases, and 20 bases lay in between. CDR3 size: 17 residues.

For this clone: The sample contains more than one DNA sequence encoding this CDR3. CDR3 residues: CASSLGNEQFF. The CDR3 DNA reads as TGTGCCAGCAGCTTGGGCAATGAGCAGTTCTTC. J is TRBJ2-1 and V is TRBV7-9; D unclear. The CDR3 is 11 amino acids. CDR1 is SEHNR, CDR2 FQNEAQ, per germline (reference sequence). V was clipped by 3 bases and J by 6 bases, with 3 bases between them.

Turning to this clone: Other nucleotide sequences from this sample produce the same CDR3. The J gene is TRBJ2-7, the V gene TRBV28, with D uncertain. The V end was cut by 4 bases, the J end by 6 bases, with 7 bases between. CDR1 and CDR2 (germline): MDHEN, SYDVKM. This CDR3 has 11 amino acids. DNA for the CDR3: TGTGCCAGCAGTTCAAGTCCCGAGCAGTACTTC. It yields the protein CASSSSPEQYF. The complete variable domain, with remaining parts taken from reference TRBV28 and TRBJ2-7, reads DVKVTQSSRYLVKRTGEKVFLECVQDMDHENMFWYRQDPGLGLRLIYFSYDVKMKEKGDIPEGYSVSREKKERFSLILESASTNQTSMYLCASSSSPEQYFGPGTRLTVT.

The gene calls are TRBV9 and TRBJ2-7, with D possibly being TRBD1 (6 bases). The CDR3 has 12 amino acids. V lost 4 bases, J lost 6 bases, and 11 bases lay in between. Germline V gene lookup returns CDR1 SGDLS and CDR2 YYNGEE. CDR3 amino acids: CASSNTGFEQYF. CDR3 bases: TGTGCCAGCAGCAACACAGGGTTCGAGCAGTACTTC.

The rearrangement joins TRBV4-2 to TRBJ2-7, with 7 positions matching TRBD2. After removal of 0 bases from V and 2 bases from J, the junction contained 7 bases not matched to a gene. The germline CDR1 and CDR2 sequences are LGHNA and YNFKEQ. CDR3 length: 16 amino acids. CDR3 sequence (DNA): TGTGCCAGCAGCCAAGAGGACGAGGGAGGGCCCTACGAGCAGTACTTC. Its protein product is CASSQEDEGGPYEQYF.

The chain employs TRBV5-6 and TRBJ2-7; 8 positions agree with TRBD2. V was pared by 3 bases and J by 4 bases, with 9 bases of the junction left unmatched. The CDR3 is 15 residues long. CDR1 is SGHDT, CDR2 YYEEEE, per germline. The CDR3 protein is CASSSGGGRIYEQYF. CDR3 sequence (DNA): TGTGCCAGCAGCTCGGGCGGCGGGAGGATTTACGAGCAGTACTTC.

In DNA, the CDR3 is TGTGCCAGCAGCGAAGGACAGGGGGTCACTTACGAGCAGTACTTC. Its protein product is CASSEGQGVTYEQYF. This sequence joins TRBV9 and TRBJ2-7; TRBD1 aligns across 10 bases. The CDR3 has 15 residues. Losses at the gene ends were 3 bases for V and 4 bases for J; bases not matched to a gene: 7. Germline lookup yields CDR1 SGDLS and CDR2 YYNGEE.

The rearrangement uses TRBV4-1 and TRBJ1-1; TRBD1 aligns across 8 bases. V shed 3 bases, J shed 4 bases, and the junction held 4 bases outside the gene matches. Germline CDR1 and CDR2: MGHRA and YSYEKL. The CDR3 spans 14 residues. The CDR3 bases are TGCGCCAGCAGCCACCACAGGGGGTTCACTGAAGCTTTCTTT. Translated, it gives CASSHHRGFTEAFF.

V gene TRBV4-3 combines with J gene TRBJ1-2; 10 bases line up with TRBD1. Germline lookup yields CDR1 LGHNA and CDR2 YSLEER. The CDR3 loop spans 16 amino acids. The V segment lost 3 bases and the J segment 0 bases; nucleotides outside the gene matches: 4. The CDR3 region is CASSQGQGRANYGYTF. The DNA of the CDR3 is TGCGCCAGCAGCCAGGGACAGGGGCGAGCTAACTATGGCTACACCTTC.

This clone was counted a single time. The same CDR3 is also encoded by other DNA sequences in this sample. The chain couples TRBV27 to TRBJ2-7, with D maybe TRBD2 (5 bases). V was trimmed by 3 bases and J by 5 bases, leaving 11 bases between them. The CDR3 contains 13 residues. CDR1 MNHEY and CDR2 SMNVEV come from the germline V gene (reference sequence). This CDR3 is CASSFPGSHEQYF. Written as DNA, the CDR3 is TGTGCCAGCAGTTTCCCGGGGTCCCACGAGCAGTACTTC.

The CDR3 region has the DNA TGTGCCAGCAGAATCTCCACAGATACGCAGTATTTT. Residues: CASRISTDTQYF. The chain carries TRBV7-9 and TRBJ2-3; D unresolved. Trimming removed 6 bases from V and 2 bases from J, with 6 bases in between. CDR3 length: 12 amino acids. Germline values: CDR1 SEHNR, CDR2 FQNEAQ (reference sequence). Drawing the rest from reference TRBV7-9 and TRBJ2-3, the complete variable domain is DTGVSQNPRHKITKRGQNVTFRCDPISEHNRLYWYRQTLGQGPEFLTYFQNEAQLEKSRLLSDRFSAERPKGSFSTLEIQRTEQGDSAMYLCASRISTDTQYFGPGTRLTVL.

V usage is TRBV9 and J usage is TRBJ2-3; 7 nucleotides agree with TRBD2. V dropped 4 bases and J dropped 9; count of bases not matched to a gene: 14. The CDR3 spans 15 residues. The germline V gene encodes CDR1 SGDLS and CDR2 YYNGEE. CDR3 protein: CASSPKNSGLPTQYF. The CDR3 region has the DNA TGTGCCAGCAGCCCAAAAAACTCGGGACTACCGACGCAGTATTTT. Full variable domain (outside the CDR3, taken from reference TRBV9 and TRBJ2-3): DSGVTQTPKHLITATGQRVTLRCSPRSGDLSVYWYQQSLDQGLQFLIQYYNGEERAKGNILERFSAQQFPDLHSELNLSSLELGDSALYFCASSPKNSGLPTQYFGPGTRLTVL.

V and J are TRBV29-1 and TRBJ1-1; 9 positions match TRBD1. The CDR3 loop spans 13 amino acids. J gave up 3 bases and V 6 bases, and 5 bases lay outside the gene matches. Germline loops: CDR1 SQVTM, CDR2 ANQGSEA. The CDR3 region is CSVGDREYTEAFF. CDR3 nucleotide sequence: TGCAGCGTAGGGGACAGGGAGTACACTGAAGCTTTCTTT. Supplemented by reference TRBV29-1 and TRBJ1-1, the full variable domain reads SAVISQKPSRDICQRGTSLTIQCQVDSQVTMMFWYRQQPGQSLTLIATANQGSEATYESGFVIDKFPISRPNLTFSTLTVSNMSPEDSSIYLCSVGDREYTEAFFGQGTRLTVV.

The rearrangement joins TRBV27 to TRBJ1-5; D uncertain. From germline, CDR1 is MNHEY and CDR2 SMNVEV (reference sequence). CDR3 length equals 16 residues. V shed 5 bases and J shed 0 bases, with 14 bases lying between them. DNA for the CDR3: TGTGCCAGCAGTCCAATCGCCCAATATAGCAATCAGCCCCAGCATTTT. This codes for CASSPIAQYSNQPQHF.

The rearrangement uses TRBV5-4 and TRBJ2-4, with D perhaps TRBD2 (5 bases). Trimming took 4 bases from V and 7 from J, leaving 18 bases between them. Germline V gives CDR1 SGHNT, CDR2 YYREEE (reference sequence). The CDR3 sequence is 15 residues long. In DNA, the CDR3 is TGTGCCAGCAGCGCCGAGGGTGAGGCCGGCAACATTCAGTACTTC. Its protein product is CASSAEGEAGNIQYF. Full variable domain (outside the CDR3, taken from reference TRBV5-4 and TRBJ2-4): ETGVTQSPTHLIKTRGQQVTLRCSSQSGHNTVSWYQQALGQGPQFIFQYYREEENGRGNFPPRFSGLQFPNYSSELNVNALELDDSALYLCASSAEGEAGNIQYFGAGTRLSVL.